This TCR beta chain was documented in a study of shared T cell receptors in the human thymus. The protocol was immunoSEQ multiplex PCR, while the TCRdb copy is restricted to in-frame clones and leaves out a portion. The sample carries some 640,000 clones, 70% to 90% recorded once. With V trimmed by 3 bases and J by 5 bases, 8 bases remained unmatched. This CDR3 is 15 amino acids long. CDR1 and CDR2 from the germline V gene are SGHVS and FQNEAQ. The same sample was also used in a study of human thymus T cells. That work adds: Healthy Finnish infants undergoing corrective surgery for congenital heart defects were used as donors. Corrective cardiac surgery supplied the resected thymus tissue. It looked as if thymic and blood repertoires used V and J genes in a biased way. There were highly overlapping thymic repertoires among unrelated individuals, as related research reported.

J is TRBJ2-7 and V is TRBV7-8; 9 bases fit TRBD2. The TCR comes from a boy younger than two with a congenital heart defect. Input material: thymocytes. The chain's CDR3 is CASSFLEREADEQYF. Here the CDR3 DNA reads TGTGCCAGCAGCTTTTTGGAGCGGGAGGCTGACGAGCAGTACTTC.